The rows below give T cell receptor beta chains drawn from one sample of a study of blood T cells in healthy people across ages. TCRdb ran MiXCR on the 5' RACE reads and lists one entry per CDR3 protein. The sample holds around 850,000 distinct CDR3 sequences; about 37% are singletons and the top ten take 13%. Sequencing used blood. The receptors shown here come from a man younger than 35 in good health. The CDR3 runs from the conserved cysteine through the conserved F or W. The order of the fields is CDR3 DNA, CDR3 protein, clone size, J gene, D gene, V gene. D genes are given only for firm matches. Expanded clones get a size class; other rows say once, few or many, or leave the size out.

DNA: TGTGCCAGCAGCTTACAGGGTTTCGCAGATACGCAGTATTTT
CDR3: CASSLQGFADTQYF
size: .
J: TRBJ2-3
D: .
V: TRBV7-9

DNA: TGTGCCAGCAGTTACACCCCGGCGAAGGGCACAGATACGCAGTATTTT
CDR3: CASSYTPAKGTDTQYF
size: few
J: TRBJ2-3
D: .
V: TRBV6-5

DNA: TGTGCCAGCAGCCTTGGGACAGGGATATATGGCTACACCTTC
CDR3: CASSLGTGIYGYTF
size: few
J: TRBJ1-2
D: TRBD1
V: TRBV7-2

DNA: TGTGCCAGCAGTCAGACAGGGGAGTATAACTATGGCTACACCTTC
CDR3: CASSQTGEYNYGYTF
size: few
J: TRBJ1-2
D: TRBD1
V: TRBV2

DNA: TGCGCCAGCAGAGAAGGACCCTTGGAGCAGTACTTC
CDR3: CASREGPLEQYF
size: .
J: TRBJ2-7
D: .
V: TRBV5-1

DNA: TGTGCCAGCAGTTCGTTAAATACGCAGTATTTT
CDR3: CASSSLNTQYF
size: .
J: TRBJ2-3
D: .
V: TRBV12-3/TRBV12-4

DNA: TGCAGTGCTAGAGTAGGGGGGACTGAAGCTTTCTTT
CDR3: CSARVGGTEAFF
size: .
J: TRBJ1-1
D: .
V: TRBV20-1

DNA: TGTGCCAGCAGCCCGGGACTAGCGGATAGGCAGTACTTC
CDR3: CASSPGLADRQYF
size: .
J: TRBJ2-5
D: TRBD2
V: TRBV3-1

DNA: TGTGCCAGCAGTTTAAGGGGACAGACGAGAGCAGATGTGCAGTATTTT
CDR3: CASSLRGQTRADVQYF
size: .
J: TRBJ2-3
D: TRBD1
V: TRBV12-3/TRBV12-4

DNA: TGTGCCAGCAGGGGAGGGGGGAGACATACGCAGTATTTT
CDR3: CASRGGGRHTQYF
size: .
J: TRBJ2-3
D: .
V: TRBV11-2

DNA: TGTGCCAGCAGTCTTTCCATGGGGGAGGGGGACACCGGGGAGCTGTTTTTT
CDR3: CASSLSMGEGDTGELFF
size: .
J: TRBJ2-2
D: .
V: TRBV6-6

DNA: TGTGCCATCAGTAACTCTGACAGGGGGCTAAGGAATGAGCAGTTCTTC
CDR3: CAISNSDRGLRNEQFF
size: .
J: TRBJ2-1
D: TRBD1
V: TRBV10-3

DNA: TGTGCCAGCAGCTTCGGACAGGACTCACCCCTCCACTTT
CDR3: CASSFGQDSPLHF
size: .
J: TRBJ1-6
D: TRBD1
V: TRBV11-2

DNA: TGTGCCAGCAGTTACGTCAGGGGGAACACTGAAGCTTTCTTT
CDR3: CASSYVRGNTEAFF
size: .
J: TRBJ1-1
D: .
V: TRBV6-5

DNA: TGTGCCAGCTCACCGACGTTGAGGGGGGAGACCCAGTACTTC
CDR3: CASSPTLRGETQYF
size: .
J: TRBJ2-5
D: .
V: TRBV18

DNA: TGCGCCAGCAGCCAAGATCAACTAGGGGAGACCCAGTACTTC
CDR3: CASSQDQLGETQYF
size: many
J: TRBJ2-5
D: .
V: TRBV4-3

DNA: TGTGCCAGCAGCCTATCGGTCGAGGGTCTTCCTAACTATGGCTACACCTTC
CDR3: CASSLSVEGLPNYGYTF
size: .
J: TRBJ1-2
D: .
V: TRBV14

DNA: TGTGCCACCACAGGGGGCTCCAGCTCCTACAATGAGCAGTACTTC
CDR3: CATTGGSSSYNEQYF
size: .
J: TRBJ2-7
D: TRBD1
V: TRBV28

DNA: TGCGCCAGCAGCTTGAGTAGTGGGGGGGGTGGGTACAATGAGCAGTTCTTC
CDR3: CASSLSSGGGGYNEQFF
size: .
J: TRBJ2-1
D: TRBD2
V: TRBV5-1

DNA: TGTGCCAGCAGCCCGGGGATGAACCGAAACATTCAGTACTTC
CDR3: CASSPGMNRNIQYF
size: few
J: TRBJ2-4
D: .
V: TRBV5-6